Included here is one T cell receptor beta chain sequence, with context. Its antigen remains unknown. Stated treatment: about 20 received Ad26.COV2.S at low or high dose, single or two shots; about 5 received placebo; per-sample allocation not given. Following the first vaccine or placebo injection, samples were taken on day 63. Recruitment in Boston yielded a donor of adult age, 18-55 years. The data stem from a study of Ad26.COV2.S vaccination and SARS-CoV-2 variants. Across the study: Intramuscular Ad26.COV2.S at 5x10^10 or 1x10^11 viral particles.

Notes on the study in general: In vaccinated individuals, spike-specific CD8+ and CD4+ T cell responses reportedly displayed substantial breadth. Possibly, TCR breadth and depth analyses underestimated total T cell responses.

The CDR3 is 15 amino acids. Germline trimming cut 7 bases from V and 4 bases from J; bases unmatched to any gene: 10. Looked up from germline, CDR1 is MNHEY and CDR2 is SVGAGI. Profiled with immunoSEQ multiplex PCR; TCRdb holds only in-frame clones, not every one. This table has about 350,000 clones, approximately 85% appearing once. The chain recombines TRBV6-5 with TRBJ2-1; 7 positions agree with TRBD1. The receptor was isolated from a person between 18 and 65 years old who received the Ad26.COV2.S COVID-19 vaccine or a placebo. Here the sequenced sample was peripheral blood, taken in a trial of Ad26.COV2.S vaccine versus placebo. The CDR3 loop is CASTRQGPGYNEQFF. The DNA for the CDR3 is TGTGCCAGCACCCGACAGGGTCCGGGATACAATGAGCAGTTCTTC.